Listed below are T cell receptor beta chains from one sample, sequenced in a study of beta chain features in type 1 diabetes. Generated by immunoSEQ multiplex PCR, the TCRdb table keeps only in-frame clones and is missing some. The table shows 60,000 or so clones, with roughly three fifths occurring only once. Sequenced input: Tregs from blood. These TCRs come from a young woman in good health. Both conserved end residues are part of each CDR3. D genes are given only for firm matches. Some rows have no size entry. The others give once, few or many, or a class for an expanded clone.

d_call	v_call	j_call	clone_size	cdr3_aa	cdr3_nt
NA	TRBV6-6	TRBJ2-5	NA	CAISHPGKETQYF	TGTGCCATCAGTCATCCAGGGAAAGAGACCCAGTACTTC
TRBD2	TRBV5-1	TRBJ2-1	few	CASSFDRLASREQFF	TGCGCCAGCAGCTTTGATAGACTAGCGTCTCGGGAGCAGTTCTTC
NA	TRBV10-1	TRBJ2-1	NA	CASSDQSSSYNEQFF	TGCGCCAGCAGTGACCAATCGAGCTCCTACAATGAGCAGTTCTTC
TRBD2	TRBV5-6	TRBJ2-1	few	CASRSEIAGPRGDEQFF	TGTGCCAGCAGGTCCGAGATAGCGGGGCCCCGGGGGGATGAGCAGTTCTTC
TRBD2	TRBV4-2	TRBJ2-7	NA	CASSPRGTSVSYEQYF	TGTGCCAGCAGCCCCCGAGGGACTAGCGTCTCTTACGAGCAGTACTTC
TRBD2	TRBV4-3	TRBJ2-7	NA	CASSRASGGYEQYF	TGCGCCAGCAGCCGCGCTAGCGGGGGCTACGAGCAGTACTTC
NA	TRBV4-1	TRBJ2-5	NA	CASSPQGRNQETQYF	TGCGCCAGCAGCCCGCAGGGGCGGAACCAAGAGACCCAGTACTTC
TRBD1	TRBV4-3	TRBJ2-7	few	CASSQGQGSSYEQYF	TGCGCCAGCAGCCAAGGACAGGGAAGCTCCTACGAGCAGTACTTC
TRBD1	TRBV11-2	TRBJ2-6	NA	CASSPGQGRSGANVLTF	TGTGCCAGCAGTCCTGGACAGGGGCGCTCTGGGGCCAACGTCCTGACTTTC
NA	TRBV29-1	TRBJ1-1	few	CSVEDTQSTEAFF	TGCAGCGTTGAAGATACACAGAGCACTGAAGCTTTCTTT
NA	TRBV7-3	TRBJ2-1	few	CASSLPTESNEQFF	TGTGCCAGCAGCTTACCTACAGAGTCCAATGAGCAGTTCTTC
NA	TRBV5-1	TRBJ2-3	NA	CASSGGLTGSTDTQYF	TGCGCCAGCAGCGGGGGGTTGACCGGTAGCACAGATACGCAGTATTTT
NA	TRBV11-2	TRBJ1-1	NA	CASSFTLNTEAFF	TGTGCCAGCAGCTTTACTTTGAACACTGAAGCTTTCTTT
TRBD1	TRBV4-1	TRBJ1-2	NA	CASSQDVVGQGYGYTF	TGCGCCAGCAGCCAAGACGTTGTGGGACAGGGCTATGGCTACACCTTC
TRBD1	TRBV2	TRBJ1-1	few	CASRETGAFEAFF	TGTGCCAGCAGGGAGACAGGGGCGTTTGAAGCTTTCTTT
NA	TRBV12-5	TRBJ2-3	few	CASGSRDSPTDTQYF	TGTGCTAGTGGTTCCCGGGACTCACCCACAGATACGCAGTATTTT
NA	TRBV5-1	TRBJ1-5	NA	CASSLTTGGNQPQHF	TGCGCCAGCAGCTTGACGACGGGAGGCAATCAGCCCCAGCATTTT
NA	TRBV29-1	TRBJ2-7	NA	CSVDIGAQYF	TGCAGCGTTGACATTGGGGCGCAGTACTTC
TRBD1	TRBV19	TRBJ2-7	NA	CASSAVTGFTSYEQYF	TGTGCCAGTAGTGCCGTGACAGGGTTCACCTCCTACGAGCAGTACTTC
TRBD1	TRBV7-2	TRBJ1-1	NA	CASSLTDGQGRTEAFF	TGTGCCAGCAGCTTAACCGACGGACAGGGGAGGACTGAAGCTTTCTTT
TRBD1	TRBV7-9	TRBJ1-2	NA	CASTRDRGDYGYTF	TGTGCCAGCACCCGAGACAGGGGCGACTATGGCTACACCTTC
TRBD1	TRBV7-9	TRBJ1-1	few	CASSLGQGADTEAFF	TGTGCCAGCAGCTTAGGACAGGGGGCCGACACTGAAGCTTTCTTT
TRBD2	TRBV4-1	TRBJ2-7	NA	CASSQGTSGTYEQYF	TGCGCCAGCAGCCAGGGGACTAGCGGGACCTACGAGCAGTACTTC
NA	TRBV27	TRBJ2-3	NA	CASSLRDSTDTQYF	TGTGCCAGCAGTTTGCGGGATAGCACAGATACGCAGTATTTT
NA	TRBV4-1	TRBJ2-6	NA	CASSREGGAFSGANVLTF	TGCGCCAGCAGCCGAGAGGGGGGGGCGTTCTCTGGGGCCAACGTCCTGACTTTC
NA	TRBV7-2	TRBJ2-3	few	CASSFSRGSTDTQYF	TGTGCCAGCTCCTTCTCCAGGGGAAGCACAGATACGCAGTATTTT
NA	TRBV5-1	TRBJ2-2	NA	CASSGDWGVSGELFF	TGCGCCAGCAGCGGGGACTGGGGAGTTAGCGGGGAGCTGTTTTTT
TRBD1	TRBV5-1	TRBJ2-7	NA	CASSLRTGPYEQYF	TGCGCCAGCAGCTTGAGGACAGGACCCTACGAGCAGTACTTC
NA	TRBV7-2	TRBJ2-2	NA	CASSLAQANTGELFF	TGTGCCAGCAGCTTAGCTCAGGCGAACACCGGGGAGCTGTTTTTT
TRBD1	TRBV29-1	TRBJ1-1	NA	CSVYRQGGGEAFF	TGCAGCGTCTACCGACAGGGCGGCGGTGAAGCTTTCTTT
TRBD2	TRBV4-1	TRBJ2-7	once	CASSPIAGGPSLHEQYF	TGCGCCAGCAGCCCTATAGCGGGAGGGCCGTCTCTCCACGAGCAGTACTTC
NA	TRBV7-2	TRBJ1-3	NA	CASSLGGTIGNTIYF	TGTGCCAGCAGCTTAGGGGGGACAATTGGAAACACCATATATTTT
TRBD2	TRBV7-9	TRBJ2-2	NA	CASKPFSGRDTGELFF	TGTGCCAGCAAACCGTTTAGCGGGAGGGACACCGGGGAGCTGTTTTTT
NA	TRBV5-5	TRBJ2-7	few	CASSLATTASYEQYF	TGTGCCAGCAGCTTGGCCACGACAGCATCCTACGAGCAGTACTTC
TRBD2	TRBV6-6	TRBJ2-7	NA	CASTEAGGGYEQYF	TGTGCCAGCACCGAAGCGGGAGGTGGCTACGAGCAGTACTTC
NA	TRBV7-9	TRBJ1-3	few	CASSPPRGGLGNTIYF	TGTGCCAGCAGCCCCCCCCGGGGAGGACTAGGAAACACCATATATTTT
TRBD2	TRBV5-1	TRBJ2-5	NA	CASSLARLAGGPETQYF	TGCGCCAGCAGCTTGGCCCGACTAGCGGGGGGGCCAGAGACCCAGTACTTC
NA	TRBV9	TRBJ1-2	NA	CASTKREGYGYTF	TGTGCCAGCACTAAACGGGAGGGATATGGCTACACCTTC
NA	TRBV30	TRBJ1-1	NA	CAWSSQGNTEAFF	TGTGCCTGGAGTTCACAGGGGAACACTGAAGCTTTCTTT
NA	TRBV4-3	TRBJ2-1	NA	CASSLRGGYEQFF	TGCGCCAGCAGCCTGCGGGGTGGTTATGAGCAGTTCTTC
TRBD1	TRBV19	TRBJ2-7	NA	CASSSSGTGTPYEQYF	TGTGCCAGTAGTAGCTCCGGGACAGGGACCCCCTACGAGCAGTACTTC
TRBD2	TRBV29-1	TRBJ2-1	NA	CSVGEGRLQQFF	TGCAGCGTGGGGGAGGGAAGACTCCAGCAGTTCTTC
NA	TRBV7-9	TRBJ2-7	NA	CASSSQGGLTYEQYF	TGTGCCAGCAGCTCCCAAGGCGGCCTCACCTACGAGCAGTACTTC
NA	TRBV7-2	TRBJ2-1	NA	CASSLLRNSLYNEQFF	TGTGCCAGCAGCTTATTAAGAAACTCACTATACAATGAGCAGTTCTTC
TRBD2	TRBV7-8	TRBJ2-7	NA	CASSSRTSGSSYEQYF	TGTGCCAGCAGCTCAAGGACTAGCGGGAGCTCCTACGAGCAGTACTTC
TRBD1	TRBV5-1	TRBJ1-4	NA	CASSVGQGDEKLFF	TGCGCCAGCAGCGTGGGACAGGGAGATGAAAAACTGTTTTTT
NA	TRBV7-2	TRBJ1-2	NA	CASSPLQGPLLINYGYTF	TGTGCCAGCAGTCCCCTACAGGGACCGCTATTAATTAACTATGGCTACACCTTC
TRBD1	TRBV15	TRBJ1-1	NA	CATSMGQGGTEAFF	TGTGCCACCAGCATGGGGCAGGGGGGCACTGAAGCTTTCTTT
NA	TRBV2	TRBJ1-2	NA	CASSEGSGPLNYGYTF	TGTGCCAGCAGTGAAGGATCAGGGCCCTTAAACTATGGCTACACCTTC
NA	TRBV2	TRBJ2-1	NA	CASSEGEWRGYNEQFF	TGTGCCAGCAGCGAGGGGGAATGGCGGGGGTACAATGAGCAGTTCTTC
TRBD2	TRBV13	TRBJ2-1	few	CASSLRGGAGPYNEQFF	TGTGCCAGCAGCTTACGGGGAGGGGCGGGACCCTACAATGAGCAGTTCTTC
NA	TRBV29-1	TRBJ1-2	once	CSAGGLANYGYTF	TGCAGCGCGGGGGGGTTAGCTAACTATGGCTACACCTTC
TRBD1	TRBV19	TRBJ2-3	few	CASSKEYRGGDTQYF	TGTGCCAGTAGTAAAGAGTACAGGGGCGGAGATACGCAGTATTTT
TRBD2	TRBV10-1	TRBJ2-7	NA	CASSESGGSSYEQYF	TGCGCCAGCAGTGAGTCCGGCGGGAGCTCCTACGAGCAGTACTTC
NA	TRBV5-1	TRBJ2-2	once	CASRESGELFF	TGCGCCAGCAGAGAGAGCGGGGAGCTGTTTTTT
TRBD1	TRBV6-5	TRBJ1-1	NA	CASTDGQGPDTEAFF	TGTGCCAGCACGGACGGACAGGGTCCGGACACTGAAGCTTTCTTT